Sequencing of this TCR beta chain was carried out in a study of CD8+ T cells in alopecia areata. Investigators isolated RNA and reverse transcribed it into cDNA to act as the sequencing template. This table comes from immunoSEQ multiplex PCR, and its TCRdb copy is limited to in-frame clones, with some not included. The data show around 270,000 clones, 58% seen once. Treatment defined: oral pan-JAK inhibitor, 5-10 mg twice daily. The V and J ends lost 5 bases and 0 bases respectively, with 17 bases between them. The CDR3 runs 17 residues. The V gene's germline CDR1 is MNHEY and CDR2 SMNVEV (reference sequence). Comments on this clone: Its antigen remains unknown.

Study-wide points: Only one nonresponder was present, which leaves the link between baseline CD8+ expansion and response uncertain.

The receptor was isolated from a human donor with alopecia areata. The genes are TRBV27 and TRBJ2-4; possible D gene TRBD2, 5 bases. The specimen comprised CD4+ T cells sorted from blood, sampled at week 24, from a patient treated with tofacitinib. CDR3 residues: CASSARSAGIAKNIQYF. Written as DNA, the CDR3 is TGTGCCAGCAGTGCGCGTTCGGCCGGGATAGCCAAAAACATTCAGTACTTC.